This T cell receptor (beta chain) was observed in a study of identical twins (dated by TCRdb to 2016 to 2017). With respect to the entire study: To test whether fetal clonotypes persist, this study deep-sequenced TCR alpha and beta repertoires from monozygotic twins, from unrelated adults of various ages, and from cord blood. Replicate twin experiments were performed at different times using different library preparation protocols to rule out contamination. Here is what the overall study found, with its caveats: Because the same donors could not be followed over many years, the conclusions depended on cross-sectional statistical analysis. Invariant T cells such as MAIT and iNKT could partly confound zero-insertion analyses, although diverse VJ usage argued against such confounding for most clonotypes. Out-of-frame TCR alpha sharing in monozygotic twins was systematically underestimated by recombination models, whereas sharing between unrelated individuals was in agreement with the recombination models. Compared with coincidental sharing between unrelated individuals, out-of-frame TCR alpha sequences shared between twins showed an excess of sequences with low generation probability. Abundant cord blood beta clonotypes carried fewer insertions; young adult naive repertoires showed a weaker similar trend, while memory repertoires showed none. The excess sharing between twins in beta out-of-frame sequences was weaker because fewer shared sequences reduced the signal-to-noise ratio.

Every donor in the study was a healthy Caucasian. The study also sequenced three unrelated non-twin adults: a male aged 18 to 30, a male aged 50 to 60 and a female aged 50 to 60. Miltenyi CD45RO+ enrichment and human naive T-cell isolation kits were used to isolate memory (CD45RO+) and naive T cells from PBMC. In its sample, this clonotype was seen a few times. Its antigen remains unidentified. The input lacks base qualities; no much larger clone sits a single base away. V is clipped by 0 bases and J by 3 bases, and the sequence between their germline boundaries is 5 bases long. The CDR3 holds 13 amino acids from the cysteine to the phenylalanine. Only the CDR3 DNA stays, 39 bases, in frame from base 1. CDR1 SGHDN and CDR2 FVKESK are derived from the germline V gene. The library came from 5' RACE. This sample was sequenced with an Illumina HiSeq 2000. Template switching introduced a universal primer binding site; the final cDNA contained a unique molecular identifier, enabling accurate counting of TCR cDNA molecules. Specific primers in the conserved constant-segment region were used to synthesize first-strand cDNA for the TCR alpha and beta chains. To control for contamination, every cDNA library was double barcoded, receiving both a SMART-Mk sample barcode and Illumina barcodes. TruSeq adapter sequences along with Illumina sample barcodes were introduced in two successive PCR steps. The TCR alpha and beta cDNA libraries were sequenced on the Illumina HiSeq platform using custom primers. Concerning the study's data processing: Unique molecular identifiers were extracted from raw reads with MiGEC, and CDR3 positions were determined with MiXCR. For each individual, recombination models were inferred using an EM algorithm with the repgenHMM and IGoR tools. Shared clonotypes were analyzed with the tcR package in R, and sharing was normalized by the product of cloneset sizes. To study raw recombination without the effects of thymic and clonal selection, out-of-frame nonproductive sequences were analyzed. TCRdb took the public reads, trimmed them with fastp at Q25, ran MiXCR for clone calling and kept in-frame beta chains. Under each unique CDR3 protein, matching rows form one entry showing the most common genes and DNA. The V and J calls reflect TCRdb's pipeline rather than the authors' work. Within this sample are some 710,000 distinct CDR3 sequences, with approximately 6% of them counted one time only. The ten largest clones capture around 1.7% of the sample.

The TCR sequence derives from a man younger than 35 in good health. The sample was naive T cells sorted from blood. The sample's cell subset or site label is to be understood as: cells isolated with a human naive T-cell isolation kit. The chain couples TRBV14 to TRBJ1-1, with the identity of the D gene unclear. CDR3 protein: CASSQDYYTEAFF. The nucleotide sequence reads TGTGCCAGCAGCCAAGATTACTACACTGAAGCTTTCTTT.